This TCR beta chain appears in the sequencing data of a study of cytomegalovirus exposure and HLA in healthy donors. Study summary: Both the 120 validation repertoires and the 500 to 700 first-cohort repertoires used the same platform, as reported by a later analysis. Study-wide results and limits: Rarity held for most TCR sequences, but there were some public TCRs that occurred in many donors. The classifier, whose performance was assessed in both the original and validation cohorts, reportedly diagnosed cytomegalovirus status with high specificity and sensitivity.

The donors formed part of the approximately 130-subject validation cohort, distinct from the roughly 700-subject first cohort. Sequenced by immunoSEQ multiplex PCR; TCRdb stores in-frame clones only, minus some. The repertoire holds 85,000 to 95,000 clones, about 96% seen once, with less than 0.8% in the top ten. This clone appeared once. What it binds is not known. Trimming removed 5 bases from V and 9 bases from J, with 13 bases in between. This CDR3 is 12 amino acids long. CDR1 is LGHNT and CDR2 is FRNRAP in the germline V gene. The sequenced sample was PBMCs. The receptor was derived from a man aged 18 to 29 in good health and CMV-seronegative. The chain joins TRBV12-5 to TRBJ1-1; no firm D call. The CDR3 DNA reads as TGTGCTAGTGGTCTGGACGGCGGGAAAGCTTTCTTT. Residues: CASGLDGGKAFF. Based on the CDR3 plus reference TRBV12-5 and TRBJ1-1, the full variable domain is DARVTQTPRHKVTEMGQEVTMRCQPILGHNTVFWYRQTMMQGLELLAYFRNRAPLDDSGMPKDRFSAEMPDATLATLKIQPSEPRDSAVYFCASGLDGGKAFFGQGTRLTVV.